The text below deals with one T cell receptor (beta chain). Its matching antigen is unknown. The authors reverse transcribed 0.5 to 1 ug RNA with random hexamers. TCRdb called the immunoSEQ multiplex PCR reads again in MiXCR, with one record for every CDR3 protein. The table lists roughly 50,000 distinct CDR3 sequences, 80% to 95% of them singletons. The data were obtained in a study of CD8 T cells in Susac syndrome. General study results and limits: Acknowledgment was made by the study that its TCR sequencing and HLA analysis involved a relatively small number of individuals.

With 3 bases removed from V and 11 bases from J, the gap between germline ends came to 8 bases. The CDR3 covers 11 residues. Sample: CD8+ T cells from PBMCs. V and J are TRBV12-3 or TRBV12-4 and TRBJ2-1; D uncertain. The TCR originated in a human donor in good health. In nucleotides, the CDR3 is TGTGCCAGCAGTTTCGAGCGACAGCAGTTCTTC. Translation: CASSFERQQFF.